This T cell receptor beta chain was sequenced in a study of T-cell reconstitution after alpha-beta-depleted transplantation in children. The J segment lost 3 bases and the V segment lost 2 bases, leaving 6 bases of the junction unmatched. This CDR3 region has 15 residues. Germline-derived CDR1 and CDR2 are MNHEY and SVGEGT. The library targeted TCRbeta and was prepared with unique molecular identifiers. TCRdb reprocessed the PCR reads with MiXCR, giving one entry per CDR3 protein. The sample holds roughly 500,000 distinct CDR3 sequences, around 20% seen once. This clonotype originated in a human donor who donated a stem cell graft to a child with acute lymphoblastic leukemia. The genes are TRBV6-2 or TRBV6-3 and TRBJ2-7; 8 nucleotides line up with TRBD1. The material sequenced was PBMCs from the stem cell graft donor, taken from the stem cell graft. This chain's CDR3 is CASSYGQGGYYEQYF. For the CDR3, the DNA is TGTGCCAGCAGTTACGGACAGGGTGGGTACTACGAGCAGTACTTC.